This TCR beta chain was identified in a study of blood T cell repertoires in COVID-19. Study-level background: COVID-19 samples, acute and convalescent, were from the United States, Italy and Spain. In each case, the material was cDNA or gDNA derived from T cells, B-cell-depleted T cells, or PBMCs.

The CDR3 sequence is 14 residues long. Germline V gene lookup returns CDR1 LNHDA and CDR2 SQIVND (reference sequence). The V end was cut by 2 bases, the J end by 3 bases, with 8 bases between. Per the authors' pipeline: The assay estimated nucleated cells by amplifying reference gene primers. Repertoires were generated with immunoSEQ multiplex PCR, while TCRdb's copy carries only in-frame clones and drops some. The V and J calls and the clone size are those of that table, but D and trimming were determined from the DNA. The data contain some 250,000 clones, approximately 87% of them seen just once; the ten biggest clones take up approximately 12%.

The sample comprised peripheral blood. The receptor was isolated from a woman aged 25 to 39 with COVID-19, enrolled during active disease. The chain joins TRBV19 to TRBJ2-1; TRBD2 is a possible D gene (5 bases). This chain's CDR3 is CASSISTSYNEQFF. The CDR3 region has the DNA TGTGCCAGTAGTATAAGTACTAGCTACAATGAGCAGTTCTTC.